This T cell receptor (beta chain) was observed in a study of blood T cell repertoires in COVID-19. As for the study in general: From the United States, Italy and Spain came samples of acute and convalescent COVID-19. PBMCs, B-cell-depleted T cells, or T cells provided the cDNA or gDNA that made up the material.

The germline V gene encodes CDR1 SNHLY and CDR2 FYNNEI. Trimming removed 1 base from V and 2 bases from J; junction bases left unmatched: 6. This CDR3 spans 16 amino acids. Methods used by the authors: Quantification of nucleated cells was approximated via reference gene primer amplification. Using immunoSEQ multiplex PCR, the repertoire was profiled, and TCRdb retains in-frame clones only, with some absent. That table furnishes V, J and clone size, whereas the DNA furnished D and trimming. In the table there are some 160,000 clones, 80% of which are singletons. The sequencing input was peripheral blood. The chain recombines TRBV2 with TRBJ2-3, with 7 bases that match TRBD2. This clonotype originated in a woman in her forties or fifties with acute or convalescent COVID-19. CDR3 DNA: TGTGCCAGCAGTGAAGAGGGCGGGGGAAACACAGATACGCAGTATTTT. It translates to CASSEEGGGNTDTQYF.